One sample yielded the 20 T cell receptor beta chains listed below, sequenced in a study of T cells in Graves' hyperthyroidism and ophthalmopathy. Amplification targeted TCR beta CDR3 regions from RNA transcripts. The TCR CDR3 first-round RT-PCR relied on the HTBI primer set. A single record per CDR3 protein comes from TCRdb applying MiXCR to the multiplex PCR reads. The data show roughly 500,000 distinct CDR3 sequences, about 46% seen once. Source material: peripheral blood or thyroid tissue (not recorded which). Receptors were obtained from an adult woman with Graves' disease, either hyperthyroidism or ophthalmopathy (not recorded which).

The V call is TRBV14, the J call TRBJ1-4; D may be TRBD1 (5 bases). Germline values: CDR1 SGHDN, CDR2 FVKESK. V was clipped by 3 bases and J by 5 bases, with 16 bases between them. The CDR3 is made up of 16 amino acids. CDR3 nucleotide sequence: TGTGCCAGCAGCCAGAGTCGGGGCAGGTGGAATGAAAAACTGTTTTTT. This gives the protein CASSQSRGRWNEKLFF.

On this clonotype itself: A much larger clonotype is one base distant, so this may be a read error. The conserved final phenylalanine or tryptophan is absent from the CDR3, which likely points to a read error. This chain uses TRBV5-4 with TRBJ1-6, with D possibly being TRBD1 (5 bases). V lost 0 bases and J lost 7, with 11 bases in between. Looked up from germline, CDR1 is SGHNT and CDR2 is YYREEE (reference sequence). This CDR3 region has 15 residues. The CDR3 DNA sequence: TGTGCCAGCAGCTTGGCCGGGGGAGTGAATTCACCCCTCCACCTT. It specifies CASSLAGGVNSPLHL.

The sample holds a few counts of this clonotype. CDR3: CAAGGRNEQYF. The CDR3 nucleotides read TGTGCGGCGGGAGGGCGGAACGAGCAGTACTTC. V and J are TRBV19 and TRBJ2-7, with 9 bases identical to TRBD2. The CDR3 runs 11 residues. Germline-derived CDR1 and CDR2 are LNHDA and SQIVND (reference sequence). The full variable domain, in which reference TRBV19 and TRBJ2-7 provide the parts outside the CDR3, is DGGITQSPKYLFRKEGQNVTLSCEQNLNHDAMYWYRQDPGQGLRLIYYSQIVNDFQKGDIAEGYSVSREKKESFPLTVTSAQKNPTAFYLCAAGGRNEQYFGPGTRLTVT.

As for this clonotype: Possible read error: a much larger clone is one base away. Written as DNA, the CDR3 is TGTTCCAGCAGTGAGTTGGGGGCCAGGGGTTCACCCCTCCACTTT. This codes for CSSSELGARGSPLHF. The rearrangement uses TRBV6-1 and TRBJ1-6, with a tentative D call TRBD1 (6 bases). Germline CDR1 reads MNHNS; CDR2 reads SASEGT. CDR3 length: 15 residues.

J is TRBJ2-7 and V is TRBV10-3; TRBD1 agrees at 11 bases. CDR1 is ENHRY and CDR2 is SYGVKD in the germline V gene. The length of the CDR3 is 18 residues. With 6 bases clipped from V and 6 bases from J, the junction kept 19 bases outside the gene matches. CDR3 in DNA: TGTGCCATCAGCGAAAGATCTTCCGGGACAGGGGGTCCGGGCGAGCAGTACTTC. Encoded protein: CAISERSSGTGGPGEQYF.

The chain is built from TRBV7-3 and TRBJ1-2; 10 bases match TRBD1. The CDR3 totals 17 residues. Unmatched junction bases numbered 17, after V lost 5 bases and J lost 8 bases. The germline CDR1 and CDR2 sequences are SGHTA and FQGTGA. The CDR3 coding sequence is TGTGCCAGCAGCCCGACGACAGGGGGCGCAGGTCCTGGCGGCTACACCTTC. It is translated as CASSPTTGGAGPGGYTF.

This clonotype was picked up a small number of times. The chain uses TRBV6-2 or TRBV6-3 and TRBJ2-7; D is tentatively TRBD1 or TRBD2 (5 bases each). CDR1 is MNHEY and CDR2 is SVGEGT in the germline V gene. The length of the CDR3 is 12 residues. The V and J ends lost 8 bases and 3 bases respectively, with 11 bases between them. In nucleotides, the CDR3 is TGTGCCAGCCGGGACCCTTACTACGAGCAGTACTTC. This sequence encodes CASRDPYYEQYF.

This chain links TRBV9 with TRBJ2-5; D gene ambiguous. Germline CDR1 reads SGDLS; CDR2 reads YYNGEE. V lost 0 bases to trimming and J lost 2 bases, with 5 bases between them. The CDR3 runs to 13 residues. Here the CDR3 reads CASSVGAQETQYF. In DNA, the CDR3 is TGTGCCAGCAGCGTAGGGGCACAAGAGACCCAGTACTTC.

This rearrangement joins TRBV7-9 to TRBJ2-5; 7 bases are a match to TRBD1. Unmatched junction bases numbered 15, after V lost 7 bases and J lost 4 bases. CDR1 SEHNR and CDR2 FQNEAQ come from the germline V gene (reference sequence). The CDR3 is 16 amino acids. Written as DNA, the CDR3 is TGTGCCAGCACCACTAGGTGGGGACAGAGCCGAGAGACCCAGTACTTC. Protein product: CASTTRWGQSRETQYF.

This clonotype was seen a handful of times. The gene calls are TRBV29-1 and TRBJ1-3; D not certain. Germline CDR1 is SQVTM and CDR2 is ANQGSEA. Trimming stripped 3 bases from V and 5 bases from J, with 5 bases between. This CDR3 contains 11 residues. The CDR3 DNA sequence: TGCAGCGTTGAGAGGAGAAACACCATATATTTT. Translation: CSVERRNTIYF. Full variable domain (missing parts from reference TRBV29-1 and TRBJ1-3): SAVISQKPSRDICQRGTSLTIQCQVDSQVTMMFWYRQQPGQSLTLIATANQGSEATYESGFVIDKFPISRPNLTFSTLTVSNMSPEDSSIYLCSVERRNTIYFGEGSWLTVV.

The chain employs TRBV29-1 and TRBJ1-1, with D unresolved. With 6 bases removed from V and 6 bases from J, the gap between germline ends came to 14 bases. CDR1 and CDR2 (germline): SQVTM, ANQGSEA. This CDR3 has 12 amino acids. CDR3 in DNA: TGCAGCGTCACCCTTACCACAGCTGAAGCTTTCTTT. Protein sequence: CSVTLTTAEAFF.

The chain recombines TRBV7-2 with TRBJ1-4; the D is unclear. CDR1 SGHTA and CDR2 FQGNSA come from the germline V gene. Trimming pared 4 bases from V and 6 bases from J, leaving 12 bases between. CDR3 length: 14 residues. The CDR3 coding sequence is TGTGCCAGCAGCTCACGGGTGACCTATGAAAAACTGTTTTTT. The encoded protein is CASSSRVTYEKLFF. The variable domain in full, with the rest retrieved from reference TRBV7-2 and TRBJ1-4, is GAGVSQSPSNKVTEKGKDVELRCDPISGHTALYWYRQSLGQGLEFLIYFQGNSAPDKSGLPSDRFSAERTGGSVSTLTIQRTQQEDSAVYLCASSSRVTYEKLFFGSGTQLSVL.

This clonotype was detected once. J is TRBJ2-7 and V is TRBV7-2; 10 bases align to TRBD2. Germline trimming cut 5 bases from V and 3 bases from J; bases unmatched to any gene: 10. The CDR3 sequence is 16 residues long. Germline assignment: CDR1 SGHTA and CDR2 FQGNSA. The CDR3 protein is CASSPGLAGVGYEQYF. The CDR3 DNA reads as TGTGCCAGCAGCCCAGGCCTAGCGGGAGTGGGCTACGAGCAGTACTTC.

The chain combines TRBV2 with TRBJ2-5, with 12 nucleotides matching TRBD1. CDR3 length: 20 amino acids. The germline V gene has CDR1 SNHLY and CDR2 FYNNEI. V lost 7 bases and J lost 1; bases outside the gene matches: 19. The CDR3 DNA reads TGTGCCAGCAACCGGGACGCCGGGACAGGGGGCGCAAAGGGCCAAGAGACCCAGTACTTC. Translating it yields CASNRDAGTGGAKGQETQYF.

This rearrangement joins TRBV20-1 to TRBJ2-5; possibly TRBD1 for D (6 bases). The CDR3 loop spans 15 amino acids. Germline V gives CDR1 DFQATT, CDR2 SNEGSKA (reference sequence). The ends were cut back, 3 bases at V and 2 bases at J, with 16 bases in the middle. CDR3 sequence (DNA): TGCAGTGCTAGCCCCCTATCCGACAGGCAAGAGACCCAGTACTTC. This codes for CSASPLSDRQETQYF.

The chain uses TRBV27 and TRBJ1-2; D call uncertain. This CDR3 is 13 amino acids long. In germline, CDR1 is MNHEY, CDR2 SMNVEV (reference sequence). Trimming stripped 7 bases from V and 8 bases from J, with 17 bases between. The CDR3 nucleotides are TGTGCCAGCACGCTCCGGGCTCGAGGAGGCTACACCTTC. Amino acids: CASTLRARGGYTF.

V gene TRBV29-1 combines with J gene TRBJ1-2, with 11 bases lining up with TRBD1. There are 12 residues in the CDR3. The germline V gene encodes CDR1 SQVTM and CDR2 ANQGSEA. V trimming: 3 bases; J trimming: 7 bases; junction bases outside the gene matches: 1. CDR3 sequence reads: CSVEGTGGGYTF. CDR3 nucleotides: TGCAGCGTTGAGGGGACAGGGGGTGGCTACACCTTC.

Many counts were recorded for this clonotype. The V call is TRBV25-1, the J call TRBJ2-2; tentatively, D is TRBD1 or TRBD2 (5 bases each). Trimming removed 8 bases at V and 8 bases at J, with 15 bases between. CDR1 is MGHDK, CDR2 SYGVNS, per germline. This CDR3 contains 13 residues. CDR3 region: CASSRDPLGELFF. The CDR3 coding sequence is TGTGCCAGCTCCCGGGACCCCCTGGGGGAGCTGTTTTTT.

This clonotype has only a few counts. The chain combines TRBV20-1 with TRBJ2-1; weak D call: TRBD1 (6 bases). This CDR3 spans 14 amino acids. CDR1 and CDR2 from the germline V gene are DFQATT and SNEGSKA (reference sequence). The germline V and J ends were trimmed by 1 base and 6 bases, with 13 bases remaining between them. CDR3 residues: CSARVAQGVNEQFF. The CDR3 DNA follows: TGCAGTGCTAGAGTGGCACAGGGCGTCAATGAGCAGTTCTTC.

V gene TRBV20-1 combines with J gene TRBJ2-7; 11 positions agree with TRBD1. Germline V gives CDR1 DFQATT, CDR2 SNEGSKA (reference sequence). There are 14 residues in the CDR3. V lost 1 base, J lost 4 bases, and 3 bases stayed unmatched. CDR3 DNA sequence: TGCAGTGCTAGAGGGGACAGGGGGGCGTACGAGCAGTACTTC. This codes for CSARGDRGAYEQYF.